This record looks at one T cell receptor (beta chain) sequence and its context. The PCR used 60 Vbeta and 13 Jbeta primers. Assay: immunoSEQ multiplex PCR; the TCRdb copy retains only in-frame clones and omits some. The sample records more than 95,000 clones, roughly three quarters being singletons. The sample originates from a study of cytomegalovirus exposure and HLA in healthy donors. The CDR3 spans 13 residues. CDR1 and CDR2 from the germline V gene are MNHEY and SVGAGI. This clonotype originated in a male donor in good health and CMV-seronegative. The sequencing sample was made of PBMCs. V gene TRBV6-5 combines with J gene TRBJ2-5, with D tentatively TRBD2 (5 bases). The better agreement between TRBJ2-7 and the DNA end casts doubt on the J call. The CDR3 region has the DNA TGTGCCAGCGGTCGACGGGGAAATTACGAGCAGTACTTC. Protein product: CASGRRGNYEQYF.